A selection of T cell receptor beta chains follows, all from one sample in a study of T cells in Graves' hyperthyroidism and ophthalmopathy. TCRdb redid the calling of the multiplex PCR reads with MiXCR, one entry per CDR3 protein. The sample consists of about 700,000 distinct CDR3 sequences, approximately 14% of them appearing once. The specimen sequenced was blood. The receptor set was obtained from a young woman with Graves' hyperthyroidism. CDR3s include the opening cysteine and the closing phenylalanine or tryptophan. A D gene is named only where the DNA matches it firmly. Some rows have no size entry. The others give once, few or many, or a class for an expanded clone.

>NA|TRBV7-9|TRBJ2-7|many
CASSSPGRDNEQYF
TGTGCCAGCAGCTCCCCGGGTAGGGACAACGAGCAGTACTTC
>TRBD1|TRBV15|TRBJ2-2|many
CATGGTATNTGELFF
TGTGCCACCGGTGGGACAGCGACGAACACCGGGGAGCTGTTTTTT
>TRBD2|TRBV18|TRBJ2-1|NA
CASSKTGTSGIWFNEQFF
TGTGCCAGCTCAAAAACCGGGACTAGCGGGATCTGGTTCAATGAGCAGTTCTTC
>TRBD2|TRBV28|TRBJ2-7|many
CASNKAGLGRYEQYF
TGTGCCAGCAACAAGGCGGGACTCGGGAGGTACGAGCAGTACTTC
>NA|TRBV20-1|TRBJ1-1|many
CSAHGPEAFF
TGCAGTGCGCACGGGCCTGAAGCTTTCTTT
>TRBD1|TRBV5-6|TRBJ2-6|few
CASSIRDRYSGANVLTF
TGTGCCAGCAGCATCCGGGACAGGTACTCTGGGGCCAACGTCCTGACTTTC
>TRBD1|TRBV4-3|TRBJ2-7|few
CASSQDRDRYYEQYF
TGCGCCAGCAGCCAAGACAGGGACAGGTACTACGAGCAGTACTTC
>NA|TRBV15|TRBJ1-1|many
CATSTLTEMNTEAFF
TGTGCCACCAGCACTTTGACAGAAATGAACACTGAAGCTTTCTTT
>NA|TRBV24-1|TRBJ2-3|NA
CATSDPTPWGTDTQYF
TGTGCCACCAGTGACCCTACTCCTTGGGGCACAGATACGCAGTATTTT
>NA|TRBV2|TRBJ1-6|many
CASMGRINSPLHF
TGTGCCAGCATGGGGCGGATAAATTCACCCCTCCACTTT
>NA|TRBV12-3/TRBV12-4|TRBJ2-7|many
CASSFRRIDYEQYF
TGTGCCAGCAGTTTCAGGCGGATCGACTACGAGCAGTACTTC
>TRBD1|TRBV18|TRBJ2-3|many
CASSPTGLLDTQYF
TGTGCCAGCTCACCGACAGGGCTGCTAGATACGCAGTATTTT
>TRBD1|TRBV7-9|TRBJ1-6|few
CASSLEGAMDSPLHF
TGTGCCAGCAGCTTAGAGGGGGCGATGGATTCACCCCTCCACTTT
>NA|TRBV20-1|TRBJ1-1|few
CSAEKGRRNTEAFF
TGCAGTGCCGAAAAGGGACGGAGGAACACTGAAGCTTTCTTT
>NA|TRBV7-2|TRBJ2-5|many
CASRQGVQETQYF
TGTGCCAGCAGACAGGGAGTCCAAGAGACCCAGTACTTC
>TRBD1|TRBV20-1|TRBJ2-5|many
CSATDRVETQYF
TGCAGTGCTACCGACAGGGTAGAGACCCAGTACTTC
>NA|TRBV30|TRBJ1-2|many
CAWSQTLTGLMNYGYTF
TGTGCCTGGAGCCAAACCTTAACCGGACTGATGAACTATGGCTACACCTTC
>TRBD2|TRBV11-2|TRBJ2-7|NA
CASSRRRVGLATYEQYF
TGTGCCAGCTCCAGGCGGCGAGTCGGACTAGCGACCTACGAGCAGTACTTC
>NA|TRBV28|TRBJ2-4|many
CASSLYPLNIQYF
TGTGCCAGCAGTTTATACCCGTTAAACATTCAGTACTTC
>NA|TRBV5-1|TRBJ2-3|many
CASLKDRTDTQYF
TGCGCCAGCCTAAAGGACCGCACAGATACGCAGTATTTT
>NA|TRBV30|TRBJ2-3|many
CAWSVGFTDTQYF
TGTGCCTGGAGTGTCGGATTCACAGATACGCAGTATTTT
>TRBD2|TRBV6-2/TRBV6-3|TRBJ2-1|few
CASRAGDSYNEQFF
TGTGCCAGCAGGGCGGGAGATTCCTACAATGAGCAGTTCTTC
>NA|TRBV29-1|TRBJ2-7|NA
CSVGQGAYEQYF
TGCAGCGTTGGGCAGGGCGCCTACGAGCAGTACTTC
>TRBD1|TRBV18|TRBJ1-1|many
CASSQGAEAFF
TGTGCCAGCTCACAGGGGGCCGAAGCTTTCTTT
>TRBD2|TRBV7-2|TRBJ2-7|many
CASSTSPVAGAYEQYF
TGTGCCAGCAGCACAAGCCCGGTAGCGGGAGCCTACGAGCAGTACTTC
>TRBD1|TRBV7-8|TRBJ2-1|few
CASSFDRGTYNEQFF
TGTGCCAGCAGCTTCGACAGGGGGACCTACAATGAGCAGTTCTTC
>NA|TRBV6-6|TRBJ2-7|few
CASSYPHKVQSYEQYF
TGTGCCAGCAGTTACCCTCATAAGGTACAGTCCTACGAGCAGTACTTC
>TRBD1|TRBV12-3/TRBV12-4|TRBJ2-2|many
CASRRTGTGELFF
TGTGCCAGCAGAAGGACAGGGACCGGGGAGCTGTTTTTT
>TRBD1|TRBV18|TRBJ1-4|many
CASSPQGAGEKLFF
TGTGCCAGCTCACCACAGGGGGCTGGAGAAAAACTGTTTTTT
>NA|TRBV11-1|TRBJ2-2|many
CASSLVTSFGELFF
TGTGCCAGCAGCTTAGTGACTAGTTTCGGGGAGCTGTTTTTT
>NA|TRBV7-6|TRBJ2-2|NA
CASSLGGGRETGELFF
TGTGCCAGCAGCTTAGGAGGGGGCCGGGAGACCGGGGAGCTGTTTTTT
>NA|TRBV18|TRBJ2-3|many
CASSRAVTDTQYF
TGTGCCAGCTCACGAGCGGTGACAGATACGCAGTATTTT
>NA|TRBV28|TRBJ2-1|many
CASRTNDLNEQFF
TGTGCCAGCAGAACGAATGATCTCAATGAGCAGTTCTTC